Below, 8 T cell receptor beta chains from the same sample are listed, as sequenced in a study of T-cell reconstitution after alpha-beta-depleted transplantation in children. Unique molecular identifiers were used to barcode this TCRbeta library. A single record per CDR3 protein comes from TCRdb applying MiXCR to the PCR reads. The profile shows approximately 240,000 distinct CDR3 sequences, 9.7% of them singletons. The sequencing used PBMCs from the stem cell graft donor, collected from the stem cell graft. The receptors were sampled from a human donor who donated a stem cell graft to a child with SCID.

This clonotype was picked up many times. This chain connects TRBV6-2 or TRBV6-3 to TRBJ2-2; TRBD2 aligns across 11 bases. There are 18 residues in the CDR3. The germline V gene encodes CDR1 MNHEY and CDR2 SVGEGT. V gave up 6 bases and J gave up 1 base; unmatched junction bases: 10. This chain's CDR3 is CASSSERLAGKNTGELFF. CDR3 nucleotide sequence: TGTGCCAGCAGCTCGGAGAGACTAGCGGGGAAGAACACCGGGGAGCTGTTTTTT.

This sequence joins TRBV20-1 and TRBJ2-2, with D possibly matching TRBD2 (5 bases). The CDR3 covers 15 residues. The germline gives CDR1 DFQATT, CDR2 SNEGSKA (reference sequence). Trimming cost V 0 bases and J 2 bases, with 10 bases left between them. In DNA, the CDR3 is TGCAGTGCTAGAGAACGGCTAGCAAACACCGGGGAGCTGTTTTTT. This codes for CSARERLANTGELFF.

This clonotype was counted ten times or more. This chain uses TRBV12-3 or TRBV12-4 with TRBJ2-1; TRBD1 might be the D (8 bases). Deletions cut 2 bases from V and 4 bases from J, with 24 bases between. This CDR3 region has 19 residues. CDR3 in amino acids: CASSLIAGDRSDTYNEQFF. The CDR3 DNA is TGTGCCAGCAGTTTAATTGCGGGGGACAGGTCGGACACTTACAATGAGCAGTTCTTC.

This clonotype was seen ten or more times. The chain recombines TRBV29-1 with TRBJ1-2; D remains ambiguous. In germline, CDR1 is SQVTM, CDR2 ANQGSEA. The CDR3 is 13 residues long. The V end was cut by 3 bases, the J end by 2 bases, with 10 bases between. Here the CDR3 reads CSVDQVANYGYTF. The CDR3 bases are TGCAGCGTTGATCAGGTGGCGAACTATGGCTACACCTTC.

This clonotype was picked up many times. The rearrangement joins TRBV5-1 to TRBJ2-1; the match to TRBD2 covers 8 bases. The CDR3 is 15 amino acids. V shed 1 base and J 9 bases; nucleotides not matched to a gene: 9. Germline V gene lookup returns CDR1 SGHRS and CDR2 YFSETQ. CDR3 region: CASSLSGGFLGEQFF. CDR3 sequence (DNA): TGCGCCAGCAGCTTGTCGGGGGGGTTTTTGGGTGAGCAGTTCTTC. The full variable domain, with the rest looked up from reference TRBV5-1 and TRBJ2-1, is KAGVTQTPRYLIKTRGQQVTLSCSPISGHRSVSWYQQTPGQGLQFLFEYFSETQRNKGNFPGRFSGRQFSNSRSEMNVSTLELGDSALYLCASSLSGGFLGEQFFGPGTRLTVL.

This clonotype was counted many times. This chain connects TRBV20-1 to TRBJ2-7; 8 bases match TRBD2. Germline V gene lookup returns CDR1 DFQATT and CDR2 SNEGSKA (reference sequence). Trimming removed 6 bases from V and 3 bases from J; junction bases left unmatched: 7. This CDR3 comprises 13 residues. CDR3 loop: CSAAPLADYEQYF. The DNA of the CDR3 is TGCAGTGCAGCACCACTAGCGGACTACGAGCAGTACTTC.

The rearrangement links TRBV7-2 to TRBJ1-1; weak D call: TRBD1 (6 bases). The CDR3 consists of 14 residues. Germline V lookup: CDR1 SGHTA, CDR2 FQGNSA. V lost 1 base and J 6 bases, leaving 12 bases between the germline ends. DNA for the CDR3: TGTGCCAGCAGCTTAGGACAGGCTCTCGCTGAAGCTTTCTTT. It translates to CASSLGQALAEAFF.

This clonotype has just a few counts. V and J are TRBV9 and TRBJ1-3, with a weak D call TRBD1 (5 bases). From germline, CDR1 is SGDLS and CDR2 YYNGEE. The V end lost 4 bases, the J end lost 1 base, and 9 bases lay between the germline ends. The CDR3 has 14 amino acids. CDR3 bases: TGTGCCAGCAGCCCGCACAGGTCTGGAAACACCATATATTTT. Translated: CASSPHRSGNTIYF.